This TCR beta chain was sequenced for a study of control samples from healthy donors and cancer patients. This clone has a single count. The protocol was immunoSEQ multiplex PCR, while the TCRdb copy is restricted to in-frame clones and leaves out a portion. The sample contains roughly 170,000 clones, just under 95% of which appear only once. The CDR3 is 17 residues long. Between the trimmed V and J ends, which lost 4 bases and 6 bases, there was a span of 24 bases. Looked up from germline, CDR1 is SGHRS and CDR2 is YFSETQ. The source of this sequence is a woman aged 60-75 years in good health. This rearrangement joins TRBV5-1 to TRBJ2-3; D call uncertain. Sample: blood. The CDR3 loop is CASSLSEGLDPSDTQYF. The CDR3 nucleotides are TGCGCCAGCAGCCTATCTGAAGGGCTAGATCCCTCGGATACGCAGTATTTT.